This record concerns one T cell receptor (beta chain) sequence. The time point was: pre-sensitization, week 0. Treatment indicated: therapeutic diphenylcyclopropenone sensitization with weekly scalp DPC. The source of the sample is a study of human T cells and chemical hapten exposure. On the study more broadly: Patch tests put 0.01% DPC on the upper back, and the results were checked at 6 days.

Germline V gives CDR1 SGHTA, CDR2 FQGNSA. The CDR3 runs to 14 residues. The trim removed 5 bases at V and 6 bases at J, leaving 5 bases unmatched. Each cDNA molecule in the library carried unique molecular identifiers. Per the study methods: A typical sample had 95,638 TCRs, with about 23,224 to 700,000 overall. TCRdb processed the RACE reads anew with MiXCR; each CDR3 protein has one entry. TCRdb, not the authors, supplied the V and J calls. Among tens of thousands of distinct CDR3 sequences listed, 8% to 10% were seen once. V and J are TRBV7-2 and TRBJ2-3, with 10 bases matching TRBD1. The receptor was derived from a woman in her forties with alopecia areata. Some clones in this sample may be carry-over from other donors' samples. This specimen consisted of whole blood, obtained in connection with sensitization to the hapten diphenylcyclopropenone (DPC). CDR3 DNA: TGTGCCAGCAGCGGGGGACAGGGGTCGGATACGCAGTATTTT. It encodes CASSGGQGSDTQYF. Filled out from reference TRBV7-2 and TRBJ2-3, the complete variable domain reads GAGVSQSPSNKVTEKGKDVELRCDPISGHTALYWYRQSLGQGLEFLIYFQGNSAPDKSGLPSDRFSAERTGGSVSTLTIQRTQQEDSAVYLCASSGGQGSDTQYFGPGTRLTVL.